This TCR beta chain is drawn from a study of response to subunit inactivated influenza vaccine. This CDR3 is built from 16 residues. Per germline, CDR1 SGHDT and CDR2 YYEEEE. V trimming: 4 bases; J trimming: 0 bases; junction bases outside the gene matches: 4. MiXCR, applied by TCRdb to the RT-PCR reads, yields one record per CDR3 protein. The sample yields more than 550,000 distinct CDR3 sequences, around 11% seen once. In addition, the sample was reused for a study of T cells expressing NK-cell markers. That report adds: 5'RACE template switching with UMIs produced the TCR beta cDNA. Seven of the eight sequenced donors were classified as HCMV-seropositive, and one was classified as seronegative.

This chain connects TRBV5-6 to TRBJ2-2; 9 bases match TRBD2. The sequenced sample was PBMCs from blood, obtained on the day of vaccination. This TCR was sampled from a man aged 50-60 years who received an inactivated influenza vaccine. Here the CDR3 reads CASSPAGGTNTGELFF. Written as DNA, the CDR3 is TGTGCCAGCAGCCCAGCGGGAGGTACGAACACCGGGGAGCTGTTTTTT.